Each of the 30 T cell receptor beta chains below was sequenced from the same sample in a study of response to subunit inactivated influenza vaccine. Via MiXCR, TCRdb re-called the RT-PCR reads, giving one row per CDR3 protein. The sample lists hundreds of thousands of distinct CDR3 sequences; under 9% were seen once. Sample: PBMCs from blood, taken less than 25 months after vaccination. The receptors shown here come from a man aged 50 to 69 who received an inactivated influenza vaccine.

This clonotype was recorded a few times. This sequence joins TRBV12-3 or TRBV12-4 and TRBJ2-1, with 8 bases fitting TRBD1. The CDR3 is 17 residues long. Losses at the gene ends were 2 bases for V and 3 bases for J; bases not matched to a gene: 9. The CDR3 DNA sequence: TGTGCCAGCAGTTTAACAAGCCGCGGACAGGGCTACAATGAGCAGTTCTTC. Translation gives CASSLTSRGQGYNEQFF.

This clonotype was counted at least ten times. The CDR3 is CASSQGNLRATYEQYF. DNA for the CDR3: TGTGCCAGCAGCCAAGGCAACCTTCGGGCCACCTACGAGCAGTACTTC. The J gene is TRBJ2-7, the V gene TRBV3-1; D gene uncertain. The length of the CDR3 is 16 residues. Germline V gene data show CDR1 as LGHDT and CDR2 as YNNKEL (reference sequence). V lost 1 base to trimming and J lost 2 bases, with 15 bases between them.

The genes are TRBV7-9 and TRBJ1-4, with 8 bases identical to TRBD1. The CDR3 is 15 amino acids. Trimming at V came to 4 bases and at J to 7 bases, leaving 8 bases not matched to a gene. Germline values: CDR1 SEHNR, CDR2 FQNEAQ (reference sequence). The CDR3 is CASSSDREISEKLFF. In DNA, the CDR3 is TGTGCCAGCAGCTCGGACAGGGAAATTAGTGAAAAACTGTTTTTT.

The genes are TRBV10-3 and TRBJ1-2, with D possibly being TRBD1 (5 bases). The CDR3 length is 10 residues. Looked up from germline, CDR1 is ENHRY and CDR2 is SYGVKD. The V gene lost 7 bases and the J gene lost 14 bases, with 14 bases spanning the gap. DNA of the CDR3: TGTGCCATCATATCCGGGACGAGGACCTTC. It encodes CAIISGTRTF.

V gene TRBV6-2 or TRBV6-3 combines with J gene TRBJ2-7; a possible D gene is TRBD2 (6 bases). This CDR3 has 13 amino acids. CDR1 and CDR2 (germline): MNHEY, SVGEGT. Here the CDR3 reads CASTHGGTETHSV. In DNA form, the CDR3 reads TGTGCCAGCACCCATGGAGGGACTGAAACACATTCTGTC.

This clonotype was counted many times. Here the CDR3 reads CSAREESRSTDTQYF. The CDR3 region has the DNA TGCAGTGCTAGAGAGGAATCAAGGAGCACAGATACGCAGTATTTT. The chain has TRBV20-1 and TRBJ2-3; D is unclear. In germline, CDR1 is DFQATT, CDR2 SNEGSKA (reference sequence). CDR3 size: 15 residues. V lost 0 bases to trimming and J lost 0 bases, with 10 bases between them.

The CDR3 region is CASSFRHREQETQYF. The CDR3 region has the DNA TGTGCCAGCAGCTTTCGCCACAGGGAACAAGAGACCCAGTACTTC. V usage is TRBV7-2 and J usage is TRBJ2-5; possible D gene TRBD1, 6 bases. Deletions cut 3 bases from V and 2 bases from J, with 13 bases between. Germline values: CDR1 SGHTA, CDR2 FQGNSA. The CDR3 extends over 15 amino acids. The whole variable domain, filled in from reference TRBV7-2 and TRBJ2-5, reads GAGVSQSPSNKVTEKGKDVELRCDPISGHTALYWYRQSLGQGLEFLIYFQGNSAPDKSGLPSDRFSAERTGGSVSTLTIQRTQQEDSAVYLCASSFRHREQETQYFGPGTRLLVL.

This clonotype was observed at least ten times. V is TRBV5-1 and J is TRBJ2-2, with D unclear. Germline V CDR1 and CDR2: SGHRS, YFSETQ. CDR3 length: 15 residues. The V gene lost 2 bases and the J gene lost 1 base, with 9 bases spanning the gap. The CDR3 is CASSFGQMNTGELFF. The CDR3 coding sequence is TGCGCCAGCAGCTTCGGCCAAATGAACACCGGGGAGCTGTTTTTT.

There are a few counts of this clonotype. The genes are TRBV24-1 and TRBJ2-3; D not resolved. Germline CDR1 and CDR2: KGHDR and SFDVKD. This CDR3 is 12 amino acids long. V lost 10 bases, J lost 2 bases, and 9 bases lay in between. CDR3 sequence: CATSTITDTQYF. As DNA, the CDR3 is TGTGCCACAAGTACGATCACAGATACGCAGTATTTT.

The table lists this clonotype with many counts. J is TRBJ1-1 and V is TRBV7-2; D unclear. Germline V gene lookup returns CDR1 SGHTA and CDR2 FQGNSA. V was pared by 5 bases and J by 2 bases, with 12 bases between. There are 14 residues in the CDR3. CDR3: CASSPSAGNTEAFF. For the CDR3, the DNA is TGTGCCAGCAGCCCCTCCGCGGGAAACACTGAAGCTTTCTTT.

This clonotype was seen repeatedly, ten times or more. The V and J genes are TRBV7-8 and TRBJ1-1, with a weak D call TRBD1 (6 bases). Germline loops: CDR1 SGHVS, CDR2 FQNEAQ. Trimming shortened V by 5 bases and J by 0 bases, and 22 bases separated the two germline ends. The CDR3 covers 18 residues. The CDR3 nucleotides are TGTGCCAGCAGCCCCAAAGGGGGGGCGGCGGGCATGAACACTGAAGCTTTCTTT. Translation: CASSPKGGAAGMNTEAFF.

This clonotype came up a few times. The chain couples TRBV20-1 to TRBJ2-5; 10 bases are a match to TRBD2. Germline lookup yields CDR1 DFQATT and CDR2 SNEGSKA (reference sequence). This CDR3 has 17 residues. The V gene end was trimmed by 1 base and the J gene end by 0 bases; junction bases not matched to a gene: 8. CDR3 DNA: TGCAGTGCTAGAGGGCTAGCGGGGGCGACGTACCAAGAGACCCAGTACTTC. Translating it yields CSARGLAGATYQETQYF.

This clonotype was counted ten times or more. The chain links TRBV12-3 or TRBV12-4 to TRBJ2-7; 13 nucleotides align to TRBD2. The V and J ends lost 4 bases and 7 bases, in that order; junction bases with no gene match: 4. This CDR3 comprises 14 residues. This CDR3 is CASSSGTSGVEQYF. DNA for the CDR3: TGTGCCAGCAGTTCCGGGACTAGCGGGGTAGAGCAGTACTTC.

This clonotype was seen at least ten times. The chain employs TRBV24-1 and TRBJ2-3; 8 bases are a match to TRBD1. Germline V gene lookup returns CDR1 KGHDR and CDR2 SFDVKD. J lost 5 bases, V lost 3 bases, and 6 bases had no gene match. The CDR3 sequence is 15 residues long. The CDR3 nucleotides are TGTGCCACCAGTGATCCTGGACAGGGAAAAGATACGCAGTATTTT. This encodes CATSDPGQGKDTQYF.

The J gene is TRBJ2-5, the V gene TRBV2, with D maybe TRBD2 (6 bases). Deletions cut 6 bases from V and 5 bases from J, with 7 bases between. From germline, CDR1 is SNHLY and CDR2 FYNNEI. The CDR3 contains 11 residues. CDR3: CASSGSETQYF. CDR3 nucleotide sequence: TGTGCCAGCAGCGGGAGTGAGACCCAGTACTTC.

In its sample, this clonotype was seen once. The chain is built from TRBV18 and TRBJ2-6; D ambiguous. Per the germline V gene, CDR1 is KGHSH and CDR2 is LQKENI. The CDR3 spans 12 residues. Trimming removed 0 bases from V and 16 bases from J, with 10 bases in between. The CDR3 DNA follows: TGTGCCAGCTCACCACCGGCGCAGCTACTGACTTTC. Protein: CASSPPAQLLTF.

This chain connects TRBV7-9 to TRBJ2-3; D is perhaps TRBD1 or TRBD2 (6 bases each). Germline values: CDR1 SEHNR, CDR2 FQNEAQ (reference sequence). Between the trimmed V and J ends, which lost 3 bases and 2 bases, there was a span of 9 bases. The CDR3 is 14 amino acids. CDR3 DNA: TGTGCCAGCAGCTTTTCGGGGGCCACAGATACGCAGTATTTT. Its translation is CASSFSGATDTQYF.

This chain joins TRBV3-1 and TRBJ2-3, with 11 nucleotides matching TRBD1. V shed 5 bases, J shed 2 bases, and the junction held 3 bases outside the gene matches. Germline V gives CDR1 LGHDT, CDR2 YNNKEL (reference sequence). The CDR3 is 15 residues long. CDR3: CASSWDRGSTDTQYF. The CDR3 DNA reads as TGTGCCAGCAGCTGGGACAGGGGGTCCACAGATACGCAGTATTTT.

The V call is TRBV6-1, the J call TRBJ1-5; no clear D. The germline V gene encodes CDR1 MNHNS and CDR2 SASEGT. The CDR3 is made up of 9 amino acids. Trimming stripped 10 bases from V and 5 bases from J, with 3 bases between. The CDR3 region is CAIYQPQHF. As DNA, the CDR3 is TGTGCCATTTATCAGCCCCAGCATTTT.

The CDR3 region has the DNA TGCAGTGCCACCTGGGGGACTAGCGGCTCCTACGAGCAGTACTTC. Its protein product is CSATWGTSGSYEQYF. The chain joins TRBV20-1 to TRBJ2-7; 11 positions match TRBD2. The germline V gene has CDR1 DFQATT and CDR2 SNEGSKA (reference sequence). The CDR3 is 15 amino acids. V shed 6 bases, J shed 0 bases, and the junction held 7 bases outside the gene matches.

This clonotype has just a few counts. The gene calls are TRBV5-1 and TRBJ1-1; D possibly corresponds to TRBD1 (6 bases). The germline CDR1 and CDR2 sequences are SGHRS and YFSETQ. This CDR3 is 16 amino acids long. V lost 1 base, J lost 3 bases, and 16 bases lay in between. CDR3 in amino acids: CASSLIFRNRDTEAFF. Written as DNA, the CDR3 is TGCGCCAGCAGCTTGATTTTCCGAAACAGGGACACTGAAGCTTTCTTT.

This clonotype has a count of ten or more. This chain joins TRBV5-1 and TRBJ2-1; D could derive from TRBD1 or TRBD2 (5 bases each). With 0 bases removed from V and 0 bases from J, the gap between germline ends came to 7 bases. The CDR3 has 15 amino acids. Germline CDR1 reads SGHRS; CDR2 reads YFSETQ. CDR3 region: CASSLAGTSYNEQFF. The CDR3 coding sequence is TGCGCCAGCAGCTTGGCCGGGACCTCCTACAATGAGCAGTTCTTC.

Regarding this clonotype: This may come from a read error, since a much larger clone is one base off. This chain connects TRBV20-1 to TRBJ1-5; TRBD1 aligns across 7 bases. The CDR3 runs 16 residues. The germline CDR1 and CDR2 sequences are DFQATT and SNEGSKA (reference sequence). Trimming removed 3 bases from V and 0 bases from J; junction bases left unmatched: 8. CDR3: CSASVGRGYSNQPQHF. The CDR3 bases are TGCAGTGCTAGTGTGGGCAGGGGGTATAGCAATCAGCCCCAGCATTTT.

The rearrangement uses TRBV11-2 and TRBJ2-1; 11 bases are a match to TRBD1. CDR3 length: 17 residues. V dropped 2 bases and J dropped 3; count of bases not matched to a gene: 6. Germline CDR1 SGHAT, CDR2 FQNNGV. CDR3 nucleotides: TGTGCCAGCAGCTTAAATTTTGGGACAGGGGGCTACAATGAGCAGTTCTTC. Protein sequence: CASSLNFGTGGYNEQFF.

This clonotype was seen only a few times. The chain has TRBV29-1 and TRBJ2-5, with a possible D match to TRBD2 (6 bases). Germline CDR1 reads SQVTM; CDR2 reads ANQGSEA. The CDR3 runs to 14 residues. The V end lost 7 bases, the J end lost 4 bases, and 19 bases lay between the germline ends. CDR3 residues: CSAPGVSRGETQYF. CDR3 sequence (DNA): TGCAGCGCTCCGGGGGTCTCTCGCGGAGAGACCCAGTACTTC.

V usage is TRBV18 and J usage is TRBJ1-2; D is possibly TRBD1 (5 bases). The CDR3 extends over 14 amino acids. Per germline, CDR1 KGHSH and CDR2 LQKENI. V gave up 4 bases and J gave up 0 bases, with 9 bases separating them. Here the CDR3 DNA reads TGTGCCAGCTCACAAGGGGAAGCTAACTATGGCTACACCTTC. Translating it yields CASSQGEANYGYTF.

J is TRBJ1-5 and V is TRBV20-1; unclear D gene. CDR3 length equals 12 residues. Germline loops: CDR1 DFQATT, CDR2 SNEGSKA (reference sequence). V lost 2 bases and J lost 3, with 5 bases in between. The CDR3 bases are TGCAGTGCTAGAAGTTACAATCAGCCCCAGCATTTT. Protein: CSARSYNQPQHF.

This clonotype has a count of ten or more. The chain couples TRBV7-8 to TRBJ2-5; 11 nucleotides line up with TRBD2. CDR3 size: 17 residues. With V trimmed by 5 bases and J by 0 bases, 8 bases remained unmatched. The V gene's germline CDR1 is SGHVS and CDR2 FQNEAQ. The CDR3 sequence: CASSVSGTSGNQETQYF. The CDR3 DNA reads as TGTGCCAGCAGCGTAAGCGGGACTAGCGGAAACCAAGAGACCCAGTACTTC.

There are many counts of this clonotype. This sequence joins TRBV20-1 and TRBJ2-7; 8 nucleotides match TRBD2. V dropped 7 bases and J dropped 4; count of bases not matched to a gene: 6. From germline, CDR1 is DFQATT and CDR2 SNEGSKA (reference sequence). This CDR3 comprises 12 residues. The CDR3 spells CSGSGSIYEQYF. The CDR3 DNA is TGCAGTGGAAGCGGGAGCATATACGAGCAGTACTTC.

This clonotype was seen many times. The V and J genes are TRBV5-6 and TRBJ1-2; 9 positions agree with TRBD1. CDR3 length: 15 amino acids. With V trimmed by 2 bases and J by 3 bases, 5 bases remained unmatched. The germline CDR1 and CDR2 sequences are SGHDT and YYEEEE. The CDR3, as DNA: TGTGCCAGCAGCTTACCGGGACAGGGACACTATGGCTACACCTTC. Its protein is CASSLPGQGHYGYTF. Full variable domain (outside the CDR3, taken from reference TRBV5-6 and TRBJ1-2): DAGVTQSPTHLIKTRGQQVTLRCSPKSGHDTVSWYQQALGQGPQFIFQYYEEEERQRGNFPDRFSGHQFPNYSSELNVNALLLGDSALYLCASSLPGQGHYGYTFGSGTRLTVV.